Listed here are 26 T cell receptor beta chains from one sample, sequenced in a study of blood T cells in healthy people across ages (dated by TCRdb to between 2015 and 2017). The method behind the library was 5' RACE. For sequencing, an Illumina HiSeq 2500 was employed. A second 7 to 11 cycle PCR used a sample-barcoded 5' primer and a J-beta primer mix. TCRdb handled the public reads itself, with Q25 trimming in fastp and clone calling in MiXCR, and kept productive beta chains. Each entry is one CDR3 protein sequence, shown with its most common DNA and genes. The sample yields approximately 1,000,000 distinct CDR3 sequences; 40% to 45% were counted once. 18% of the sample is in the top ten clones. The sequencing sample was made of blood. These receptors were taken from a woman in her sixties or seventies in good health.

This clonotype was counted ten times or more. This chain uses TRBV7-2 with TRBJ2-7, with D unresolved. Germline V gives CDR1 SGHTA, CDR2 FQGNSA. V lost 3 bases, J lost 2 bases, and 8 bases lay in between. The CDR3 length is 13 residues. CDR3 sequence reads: CASSLTLAYEQYF. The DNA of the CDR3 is TGTGCCAGCAGCTTGACACTGGCCTACGAGCAGTACTTC.

CDR3 in amino acids: CASRRAEQETQYF. The CDR3, as DNA: TGTGCCAGCAGGAGGGCAGAACAAGAGACCCAGTACTTC. The rearrangement uses TRBV2 and TRBJ2-5, with D possibly TRBD2 on 5 matching bases. V was shortened by 6 bases and J by 2 bases, with 10 bases between the two germline ends. Germline lookup yields CDR1 SNHLY and CDR2 FYNNEI. This CDR3 is 13 amino acids long.

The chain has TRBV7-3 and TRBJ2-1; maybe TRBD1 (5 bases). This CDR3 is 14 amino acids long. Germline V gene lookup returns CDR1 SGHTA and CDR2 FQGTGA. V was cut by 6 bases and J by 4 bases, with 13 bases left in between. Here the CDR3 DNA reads TGTGCCAGCAGTAGGGGCAGTGAGTACAATGAGCAGTTCTTC. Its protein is CASSRGSEYNEQFF.

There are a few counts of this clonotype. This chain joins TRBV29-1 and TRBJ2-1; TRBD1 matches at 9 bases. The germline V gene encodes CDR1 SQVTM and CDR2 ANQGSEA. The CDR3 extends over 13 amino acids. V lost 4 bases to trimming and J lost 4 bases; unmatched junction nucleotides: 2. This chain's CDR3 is CSVGDREYNEQFF. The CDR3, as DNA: TGCAGCGTTGGGGACAGGGAATACAATGAGCAGTTCTTC.

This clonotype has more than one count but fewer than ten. CDR3 sequence: CASATGGAYEQYF. For the CDR3, the DNA is TGCGCCAGCGCTACAGGGGGCGCCTACGAGCAGTACTTC. The chain is built from TRBV5-1 and TRBJ2-7, with 9 bases matching TRBD1. Losses at the gene ends were 7 bases for V and 2 bases for J; bases not matched to a gene: 4. The CDR3 sequence is 13 residues long. Germline V gene sequence: CDR1 SGHRS, CDR2 YFSETQ.

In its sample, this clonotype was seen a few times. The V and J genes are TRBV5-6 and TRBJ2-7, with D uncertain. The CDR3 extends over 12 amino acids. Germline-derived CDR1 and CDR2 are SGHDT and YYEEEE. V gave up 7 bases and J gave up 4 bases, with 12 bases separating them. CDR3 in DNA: TGTGCCAGCGCTAGACTCGAGTACGAGCAGTACTTC. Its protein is CASARLEYEQYF.

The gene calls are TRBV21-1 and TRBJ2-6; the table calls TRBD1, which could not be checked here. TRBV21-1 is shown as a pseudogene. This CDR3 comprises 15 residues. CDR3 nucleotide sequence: TGTGCCAGCAGAAGGGGCGGAAGTGGGGCCAACGTCCTGACTTTC. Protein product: CASRRGGSGANVLTF.

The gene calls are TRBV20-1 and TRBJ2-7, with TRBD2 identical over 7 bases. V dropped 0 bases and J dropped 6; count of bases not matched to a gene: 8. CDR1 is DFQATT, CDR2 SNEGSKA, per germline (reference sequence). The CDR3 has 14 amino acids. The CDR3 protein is CSARESGRAFEQYF. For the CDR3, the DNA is TGCAGTGCTAGAGAAAGTGGGAGGGCCTTCGAGCAGTACTTC.

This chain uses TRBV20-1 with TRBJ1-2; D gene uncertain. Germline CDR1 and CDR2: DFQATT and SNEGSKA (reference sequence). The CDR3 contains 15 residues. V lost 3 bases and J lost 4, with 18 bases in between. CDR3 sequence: CSASARGFAVYGYTF. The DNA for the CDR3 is TGCAGTGCTAGTGCCCGTGGCTTCGCGGTCTATGGCTACACCTTC.

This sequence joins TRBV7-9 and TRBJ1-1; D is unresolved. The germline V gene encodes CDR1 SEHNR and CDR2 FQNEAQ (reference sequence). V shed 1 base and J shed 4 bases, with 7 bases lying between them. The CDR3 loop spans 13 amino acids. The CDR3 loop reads CASSLVVATEAFF. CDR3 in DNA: TGTGCCAGCAGCTTAGTCGTCGCCACTGAAGCTTTCTTT.

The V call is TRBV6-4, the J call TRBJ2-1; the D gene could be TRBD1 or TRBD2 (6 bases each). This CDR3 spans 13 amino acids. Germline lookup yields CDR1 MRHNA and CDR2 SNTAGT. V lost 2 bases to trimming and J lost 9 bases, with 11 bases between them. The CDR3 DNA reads TGTGCCAGCAGTGACGAGGGGGGAATTGAGCAGTTCTTC. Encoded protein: CASSDEGGIEQFF.

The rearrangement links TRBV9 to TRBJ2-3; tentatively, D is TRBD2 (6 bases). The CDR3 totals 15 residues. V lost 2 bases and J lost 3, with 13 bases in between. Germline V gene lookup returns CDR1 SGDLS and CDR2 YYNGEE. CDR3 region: CASSVVGEVTDTQYF. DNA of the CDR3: TGTGCCAGCAGCGTTGTAGGGGAGGTGACAGATACGCAGTATTTT.

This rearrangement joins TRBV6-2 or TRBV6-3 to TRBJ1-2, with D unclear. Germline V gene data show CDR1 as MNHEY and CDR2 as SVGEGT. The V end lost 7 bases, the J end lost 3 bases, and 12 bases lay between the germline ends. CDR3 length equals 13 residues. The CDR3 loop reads CASKSLTHYGYTF. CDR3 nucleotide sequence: TGTGCCAGCAAGAGCCTGACCCACTATGGCTACACCTTC.

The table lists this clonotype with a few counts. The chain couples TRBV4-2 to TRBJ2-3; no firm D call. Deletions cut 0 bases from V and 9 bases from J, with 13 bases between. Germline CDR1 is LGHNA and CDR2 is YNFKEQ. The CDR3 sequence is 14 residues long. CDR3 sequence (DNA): TGTGCCAGCAGCCAAGAAACGGGTAGCTCAACGCAGTATTTT. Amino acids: CASSQETGSSTQYF.

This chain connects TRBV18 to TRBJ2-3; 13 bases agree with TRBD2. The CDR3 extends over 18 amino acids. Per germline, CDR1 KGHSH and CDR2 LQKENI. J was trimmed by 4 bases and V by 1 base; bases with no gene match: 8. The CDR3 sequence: CASSPLRSGLAGADTQYF. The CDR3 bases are TGTGCCAGCTCACCACTTCGTAGCGGACTAGCGGGAGCAGATACGCAGTATTTT.

CDR3 nucleotides: TGCAGCGTTGAAGGATGGACTAGCGGGAAGGTTGCAGATACGCAGTATTTT. Its translation is CSVEGWTSGKVADTQYF. This chain joins TRBV29-1 and TRBJ2-3, with TRBD2 identical over 12 bases. Losses at the gene ends were 1 base for V and 4 bases for J; bases not matched to a gene: 9. In germline, CDR1 is SQVTM, CDR2 ANQGSEA. The CDR3 is made up of 17 amino acids.

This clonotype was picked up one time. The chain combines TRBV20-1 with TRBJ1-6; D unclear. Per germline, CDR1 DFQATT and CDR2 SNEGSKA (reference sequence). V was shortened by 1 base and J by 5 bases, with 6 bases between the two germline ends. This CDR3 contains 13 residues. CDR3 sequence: CSARAENNSPLHF. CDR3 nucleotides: TGCAGTGCTAGAGCGGAGAATAATTCACCCCTCCACTTT.

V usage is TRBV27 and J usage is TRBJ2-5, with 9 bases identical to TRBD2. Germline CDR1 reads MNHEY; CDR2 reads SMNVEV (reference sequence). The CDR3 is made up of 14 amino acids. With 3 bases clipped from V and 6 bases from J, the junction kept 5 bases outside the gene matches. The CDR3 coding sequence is TGTGCCAGCAGTTTCCTAGCGGGGAGTCAGACCCAGTACTTC. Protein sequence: CASSFLAGSQTQYF.

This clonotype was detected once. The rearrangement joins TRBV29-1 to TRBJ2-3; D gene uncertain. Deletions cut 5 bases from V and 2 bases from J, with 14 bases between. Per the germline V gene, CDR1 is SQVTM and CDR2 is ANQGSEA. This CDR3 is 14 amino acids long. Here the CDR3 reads CSVRSDQYTDTQYF. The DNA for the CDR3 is TGCAGCGTTCGGTCGGATCAATACACAGATACGCAGTATTTT.

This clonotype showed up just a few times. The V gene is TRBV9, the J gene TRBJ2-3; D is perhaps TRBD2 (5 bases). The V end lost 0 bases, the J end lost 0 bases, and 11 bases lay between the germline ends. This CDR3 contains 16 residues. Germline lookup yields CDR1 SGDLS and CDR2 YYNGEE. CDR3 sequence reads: CASSVASGTSTDTQYF. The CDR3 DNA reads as TGTGCCAGCAGCGTAGCGAGCGGAACTAGCACAGATACGCAGTATTTT.

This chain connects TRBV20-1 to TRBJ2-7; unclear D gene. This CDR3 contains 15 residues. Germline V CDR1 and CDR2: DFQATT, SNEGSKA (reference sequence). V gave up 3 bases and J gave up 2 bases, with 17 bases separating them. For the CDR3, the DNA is TGCAGTGCTAGCCCCCGAGGAAACCGCGCCTACGAGCAGTACTTC. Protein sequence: CSASPRGNRAYEQYF.

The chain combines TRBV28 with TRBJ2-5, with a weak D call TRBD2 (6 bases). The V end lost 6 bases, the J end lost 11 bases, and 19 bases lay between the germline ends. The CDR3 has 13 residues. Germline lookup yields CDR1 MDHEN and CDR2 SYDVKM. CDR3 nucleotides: TGTGCCAGCAGGCGGGACTCGCCCTACAAGCAGTACTTC. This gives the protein CASRRDSPYKQYF.

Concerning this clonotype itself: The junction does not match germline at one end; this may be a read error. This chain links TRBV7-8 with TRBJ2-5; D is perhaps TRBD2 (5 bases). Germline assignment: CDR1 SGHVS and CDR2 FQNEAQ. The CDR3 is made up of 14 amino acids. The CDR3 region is CASSLVGIQGTQYF. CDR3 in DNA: TGTGCCAGCAGCTTAGTCGGGATTCAAGGGACCCAGTACTTC.

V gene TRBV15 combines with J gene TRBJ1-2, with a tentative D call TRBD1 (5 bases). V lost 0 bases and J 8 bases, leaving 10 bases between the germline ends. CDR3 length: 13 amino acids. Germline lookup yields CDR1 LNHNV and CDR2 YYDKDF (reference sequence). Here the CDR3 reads CATSREAGRGYTF. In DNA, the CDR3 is TGTGCCACCAGCAGAGAAGCAGGGCGAGGCTACACCTTC.

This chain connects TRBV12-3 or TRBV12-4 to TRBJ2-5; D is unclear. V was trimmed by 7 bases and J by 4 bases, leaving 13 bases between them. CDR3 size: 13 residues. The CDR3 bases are TGTGCCAGCAATCAACGCTCTGGAGAGACCCAGTACTTC. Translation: CASNQRSGETQYF.

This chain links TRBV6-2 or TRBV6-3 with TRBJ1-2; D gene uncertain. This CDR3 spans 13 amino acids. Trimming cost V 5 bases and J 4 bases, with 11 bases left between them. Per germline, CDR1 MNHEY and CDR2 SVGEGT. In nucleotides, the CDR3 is TGTGCCAGCAGTGACGAGGCCCCCTATGGCTACACCTTC. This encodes CASSDEAPYGYTF.